This TCR beta chain was obtained from a study of vaccination effects on CD4 cells after COVID-19. The assay was immunoSEQ multiplex PCR, and TCRdb's table has in-frame clones only and misses some. Found here are roughly 52,000 clones, under 75% of them singletons; the top ten hold approximately 16%. ViraFEST used viral peptide pools to expand antigen-specific CD4+ T cells before sequencing. After roughly 10 days in culture, the CD4+ T cells were isolated. Prior SARS-CoV-2 infection was absent in the vaccine recipients, as shown by negative nucleocapsid antibodies. Both day 3 and day 7 saw half the medium replaced with IL-2 medium. The CDR3 consists of 12 residues. Worth noting for this clone: Its antigen is currently unknown.

The sequencing here drew on CD4+ T cells from PBMCs cultured with SARS-CoV-2 spike peptides, taken before COVID-19 vaccination. This sequence joins TRBV12-3 or TRBV12-4 and TRBJ1-2; no reliable D call. This TCR came from a human donor who received a COVID-19 vaccine. The DNA of the CDR3 is TGTGCTACCCGTCGGGTTCGCTATGGCTACACCTTC. Protein product: CATRRVRYGYTF.